This TCR beta chain was obtained from a study of shared clonotypes between healthy human individuals. Study background: A couple of female and a few male donors aged 18 to 49 were enrolled. Overall study results and limits: Clonotype sharing among donors, it was expected, would be affected by sequencing depth.

Data came from immunoSEQ multiplex PCR; TCRdb stores just in-frame clones and leaves some out. The sample yields about 560,000 clones, just over 75% seen once. In its sample, this clone was seen once. The target antigen is unknown. The CDR3 totals 15 residues. Trimming took 3 bases from V and 4 from J; bases not matched to a gene: 5. Germline values: CDR1 SGHDT, CDR2 YYEEEE. Sequenced: PBMCs. The V and J genes are TRBV5-6 and TRBJ2-7; 12 bases are shared with TRBD2. The sequence derives from a woman between 40 and 50 years old in good health. Some clones in this sample may be carry-over from other donors' samples. The DNA of the CDR3 is TGTGCCAGCAGCTCCCTAGCGGGAGGGCCTTACGAGCAGTACTTC. This gives the protein CASSSLAGGPYEQYF.